This TCR beta chain was observed in a study of blood T cell repertoires in COVID-19. At the level of the study: Spain, Italy and the United States supplied samples that represented acute and convalescent COVID-19. Sources were T cells, B-cell-depleted T cells, or PBMCs; the material itself was cDNA or gDNA.

Per the germline V gene, CDR1 is SGHDT and CDR2 is YYEEEE. V dropped 4 bases and J dropped 3 bases, with 5 bases sitting between them. CDR3 length: 13 amino acids. Source study methods: Using reference gene primer amplification, nucleated cell counts were estimated. Assay used: immunoSEQ multiplex PCR; TCRdb lists only in-frame clones, some missing. V and J calls and clone size are those listed in that table; D and trimming were worked out from the DNA. This sample yields approximately 320,000 clones, of which 85% are seen a single time; 7.2% belongs to the top ten. Sequenced input: peripheral blood. The chain joins TRBV5-6 to TRBJ2-6; D is ambiguous. This receptor was obtained from a human donor in a cohort sampled during active COVID-19. CDR3: CASSPGGANVLTF. CDR3 in DNA: TGTGCCAGCAGCCCAGGTGGGGCCAACGTCCTGACTTTC.